This T cell receptor (beta chain) was identified during a study of cytomegalovirus exposure and HLA in healthy donors (dated by TCRdb to about 2017). About the study as a whole: According to a later analysis, one platform produced both the roughly 110 validation repertoires and the roughly 640 repertoires of the first cohort. The study was designed to test whether signatures of past pathogen exposure could be identified by cataloging public T cell receptors. Along with the roughly 700-subject first cohort, a separate validation cohort of over 90 different subjects was used. The study combined high-throughput TCR immunosequencing, statistical association of individual TCRs with disease status, and machine learning to predict cytomegalovirus infection status. Study-wide conclusions, independent of this receptor: Most TCR sequences were seen in very few donors, while some public TCRs were found in many individuals. In vitro tests confirmed that three of the cytomegalovirus-associated TCR beta chains recognize cytomegalovirus antigens. The classifier was reported to diagnose cytomegalovirus status with high specificity and sensitivity in both the original and validation cohorts. All 110 or so repertoires were used to score co-occurrence in the validation cohort in a later analysis, because that analysis had no HLA typing for the cohort. It was suggested by the authors that the approach could potentially be generalized to other disease states and immunological phenotypes. The study listed 164 TCR beta chains as associated with cytomegalovirus. Of the cluster scores, about 94% were above 0 in a later analysis, which found that TCRs clustered in the first cohort also tended to co-occur in the 110 or so validation repertoires.

The donors belonged to the validation cohort of under 150 subjects, which was separate from the approximately 700-subject first cohort. At the junction V is shortened by 6 bases and J by 4 bases, with 13 bases in between. From the cysteine through the phenylalanine, the CDR3 covers 12 amino acids. The sequence is cut down to CDR3 DNA, 36 bases in frame from base 1. The germline V gene encodes CDR1 SQVTM and CDR2 ANQGSEA. Library creation used the immunoSEQ multiplex PCR assay. In the authors' own workflow: A statistical classification framework was developed to diagnose cytomegalovirus status using the catalog of TCR beta chain sequences. TCRdb stores this immuneACCESS table with in-frame sequences only. Part of the clones is absent; in the studies checked, under half of the shortfall reflects unresolved V genes, and no reason is known for the rest. From that table come the V and J calls and clone size; the DNA was used to work out D and trimming. This sample lists some 140,000 clones; 70% to 90% were detected once. In total, the top ten clones hold roughly 3% of the sample.

Remarks on this clone: Which antigen it targets is not known. Per-base qualities were not stored, and no clone one base away is much larger.

Recombination connected TRBV29-1 to TRBJ2-7; perhaps TRBD2 is the D gene, with 6 bases matching. The sequence derives from a man younger than 30 in good health and CMV-seronegative. The sequenced sample consisted of PBMCs. In nucleotides, the sequence is TGCAGCGTGGGGGGAGTATTTTACGAGCAGTACTTC. This gives the protein CSVGGVFYEQYF.